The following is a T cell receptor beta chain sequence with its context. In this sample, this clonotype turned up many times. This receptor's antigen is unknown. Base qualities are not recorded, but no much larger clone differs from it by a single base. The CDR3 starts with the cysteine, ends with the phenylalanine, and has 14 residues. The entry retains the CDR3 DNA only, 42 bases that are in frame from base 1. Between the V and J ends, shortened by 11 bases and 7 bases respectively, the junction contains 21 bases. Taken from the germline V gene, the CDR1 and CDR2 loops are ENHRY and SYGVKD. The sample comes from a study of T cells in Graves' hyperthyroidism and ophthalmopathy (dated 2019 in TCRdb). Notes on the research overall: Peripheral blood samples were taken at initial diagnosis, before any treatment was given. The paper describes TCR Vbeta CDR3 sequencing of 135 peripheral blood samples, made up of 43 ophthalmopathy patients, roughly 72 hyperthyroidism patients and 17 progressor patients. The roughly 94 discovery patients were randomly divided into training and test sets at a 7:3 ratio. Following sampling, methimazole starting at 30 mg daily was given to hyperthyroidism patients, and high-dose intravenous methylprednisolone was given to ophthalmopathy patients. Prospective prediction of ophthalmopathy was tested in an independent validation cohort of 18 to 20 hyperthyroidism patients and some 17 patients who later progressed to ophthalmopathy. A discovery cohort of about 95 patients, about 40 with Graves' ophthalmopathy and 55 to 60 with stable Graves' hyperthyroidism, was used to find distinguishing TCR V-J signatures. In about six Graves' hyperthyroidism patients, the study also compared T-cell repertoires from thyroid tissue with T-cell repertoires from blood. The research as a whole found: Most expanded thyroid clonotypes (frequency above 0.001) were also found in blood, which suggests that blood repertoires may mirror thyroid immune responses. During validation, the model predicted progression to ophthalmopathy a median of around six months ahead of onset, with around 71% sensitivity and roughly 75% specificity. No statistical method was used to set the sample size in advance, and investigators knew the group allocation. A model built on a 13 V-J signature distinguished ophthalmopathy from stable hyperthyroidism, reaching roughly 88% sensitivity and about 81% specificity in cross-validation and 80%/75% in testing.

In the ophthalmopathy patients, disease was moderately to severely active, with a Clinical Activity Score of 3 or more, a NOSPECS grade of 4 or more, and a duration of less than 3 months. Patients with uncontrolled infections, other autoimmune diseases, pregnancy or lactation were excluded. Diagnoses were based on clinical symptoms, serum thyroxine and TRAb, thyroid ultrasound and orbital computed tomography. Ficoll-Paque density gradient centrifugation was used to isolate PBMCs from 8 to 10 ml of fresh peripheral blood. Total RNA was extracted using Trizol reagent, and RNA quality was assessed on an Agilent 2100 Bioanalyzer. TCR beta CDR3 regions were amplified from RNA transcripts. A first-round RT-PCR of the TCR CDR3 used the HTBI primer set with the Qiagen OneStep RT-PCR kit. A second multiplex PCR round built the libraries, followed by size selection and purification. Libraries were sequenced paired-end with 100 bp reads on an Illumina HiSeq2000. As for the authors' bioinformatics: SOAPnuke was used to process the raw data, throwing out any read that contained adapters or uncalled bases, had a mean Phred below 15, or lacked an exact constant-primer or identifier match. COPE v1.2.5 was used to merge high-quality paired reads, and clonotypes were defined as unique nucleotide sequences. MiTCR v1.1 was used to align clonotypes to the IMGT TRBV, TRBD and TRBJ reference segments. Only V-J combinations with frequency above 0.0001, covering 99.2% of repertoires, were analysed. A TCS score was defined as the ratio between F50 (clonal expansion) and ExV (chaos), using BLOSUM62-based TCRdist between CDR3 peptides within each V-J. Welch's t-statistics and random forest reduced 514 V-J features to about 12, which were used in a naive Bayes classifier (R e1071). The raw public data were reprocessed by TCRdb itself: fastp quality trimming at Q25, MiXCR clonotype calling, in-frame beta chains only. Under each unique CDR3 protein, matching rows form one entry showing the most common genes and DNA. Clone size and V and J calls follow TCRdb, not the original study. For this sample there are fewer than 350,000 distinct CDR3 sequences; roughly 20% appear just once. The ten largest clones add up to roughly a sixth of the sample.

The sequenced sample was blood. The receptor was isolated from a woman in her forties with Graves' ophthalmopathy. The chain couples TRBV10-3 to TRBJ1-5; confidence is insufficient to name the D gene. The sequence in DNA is TGTGCCGTCTCCTCCTTAAGTGGGAGCCAGCCCCAGCATTTT. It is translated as CAVSSLSGSQPQHF.